This T cell receptor beta chain was profiled in a study of T cell repertoires in cytomegalovirus infection. As for the study in general: Public TCR beta signatures provided an indication of both CMV infection and a matching HLA type.

TCRdb recomputed calls from the reads with MiXCR, one row per CDR3 protein. The sample lists around 450,000 distinct CDR3 sequences, about 10% occurring once. This clonotype was observed at least ten times. This receptor was obtained from a human donor in good health (CMV status not recorded). Some clones in this sample may be carry-over from other donors' samples. Material: PBMCs.

CDR3 region: CSARDRNLAYEQYF. CDR3 DNA sequence: TGCAGTGCTAGAGATCGAAATCTGGCCTACGAGCAGTACTTC. V and J are TRBV20-1 and TRBJ2-7; D not certain. The CDR3 contains 14 residues. Germline lookup yields CDR1 DFQATT and CDR2 SNEGSKA (reference sequence). Trimming pared 0 bases from V and 2 bases from J, leaving 11 bases between.